This T cell receptor beta chain was sequenced during a study of blood T cell repertoires in COVID-19. Background on the study: In each case, the material was cDNA or gDNA derived from T cells, B-cell-depleted T cells, or PBMCs.

The germline gives CDR1 SGHTA, CDR2 FQGNSA. The CDR3 is 15 amino acids. Original handling: Reference gene primer amplification gave estimated nucleated cell counts. Sequencing was performed with immunoSEQ multiplex PCR; in TCRdb, only in-frame clones are kept and a portion is missing. The DNA gave D and trimming, while V, J and clone size come from that table. The data hold tens of thousands of clones, with around 83% observed a single time. Comments on this clone: Compared with germline, one end of the junction differs, possibly owing to a read error.

The clonotype comes from a human donor in a cohort sampled during active COVID-19. J is TRBJ1-3 and V is TRBV7-2; D is perhaps TRBD1 (5 bases). The specimen sequenced was peripheral blood. For the CDR3, the DNA is TGTGCCAGCAGTTTAGAGGGGCATTCTGGAAACACCATATATTTT. Encoded protein: CASSLEGHSGNTIYF.